Sequencing of this TCR beta chain was carried out in a study of shared clonotypes between healthy human individuals. The method was immunoSEQ multiplex PCR; TCRdb's version includes in-frame clones alone and lacks a portion of them. The sample includes approximately 2.5 million clones, 90% to 95% of them seen just once. In this sample, this clone turned up once. The sample comprised naive CD4+ T cells sorted from blood. As to subset: CD45RA+ positively selected. The sequence derives from a man in his late teens or twenties in good health.

CDR3 region: CASSFELDSPLHF. The CDR3 bases are TGTGCCAGCAGCTTTGAGCTGGATTCACCCCTCCACTTT. The V gene is TRBV7-3, the J gene TRBJ1-6; D is ambiguous. Trimming removed 3 bases from V and 8 bases from J, with 8 bases in between. The germline CDR1 and CDR2 sequences are SGHTA and FQGTGA. The CDR3 spans 13 residues.